What follows is one T cell receptor beta chain and its context. Per the original methods: The authors estimated nucleated cell counts from reference gene primer amplification. Sequenced by immunoSEQ multiplex PCR; TCRdb stores in-frame clones only, minus some. D and trimming come from the DNA, and the V and J calls and clone size come from that table. The table records about 110,000 clones, approximately 90% of them present only once. The CDR3 is made up of 15 amino acids. Germline CDR1 MNHEY, CDR2 SVGEGT. Trimming cost V 5 bases and J 7 bases, with 21 bases left between them. These data belong to a study of blood T cell repertoires in COVID-19. Turning to the study itself: COVID-19 samples from acute and convalescent phases originated in the United States, Italy and Spain. PBMCs, B-cell-depleted T cells, or T cells provided the cDNA or gDNA that made up the material.

V and J are TRBV6-2 or TRBV6-3 and TRBJ2-7; D may be TRBD2 (5 bases). The TCR was taken from a human donor in a cohort sampled during active COVID-19. Sequenced sample: peripheral blood. DNA for the CDR3: TGTGCCAGCAGTAGACCGACTCGGACGACGGGGGAGCAGTACTTC. Residues: CASSRPTRTTGEQYF.